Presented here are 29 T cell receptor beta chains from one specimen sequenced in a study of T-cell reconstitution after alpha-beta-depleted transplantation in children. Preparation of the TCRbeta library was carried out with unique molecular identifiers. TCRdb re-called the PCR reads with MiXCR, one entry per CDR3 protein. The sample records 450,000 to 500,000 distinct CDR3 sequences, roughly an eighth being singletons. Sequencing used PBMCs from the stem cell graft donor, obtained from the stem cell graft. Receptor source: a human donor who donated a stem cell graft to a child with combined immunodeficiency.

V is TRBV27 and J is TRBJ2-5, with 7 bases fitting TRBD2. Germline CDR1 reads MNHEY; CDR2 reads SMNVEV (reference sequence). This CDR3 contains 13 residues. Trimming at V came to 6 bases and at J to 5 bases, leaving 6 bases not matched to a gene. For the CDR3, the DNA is TGTGCCAGCAGGTTTTTGGGAGGGGAGACCCAGTACTTC. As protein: CASRFLGGETQYF.

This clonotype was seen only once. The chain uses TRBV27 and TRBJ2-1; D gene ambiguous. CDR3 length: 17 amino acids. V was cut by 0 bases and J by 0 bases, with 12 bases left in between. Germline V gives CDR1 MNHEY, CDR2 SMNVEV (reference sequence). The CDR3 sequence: CASSLSSKIRSYNEQFF. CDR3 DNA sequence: TGTGCCAGCAGTTTATCGAGTAAAATCCGCTCCTACAATGAGCAGTTCTTC.

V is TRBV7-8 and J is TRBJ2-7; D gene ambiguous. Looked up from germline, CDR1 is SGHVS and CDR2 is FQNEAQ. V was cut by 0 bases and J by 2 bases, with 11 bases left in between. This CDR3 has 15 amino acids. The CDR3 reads CASSLARWDAYEQYF. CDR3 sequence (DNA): TGTGCCAGCAGCTTAGCGAGGTGGGATGCCTACGAGCAGTACTTC.

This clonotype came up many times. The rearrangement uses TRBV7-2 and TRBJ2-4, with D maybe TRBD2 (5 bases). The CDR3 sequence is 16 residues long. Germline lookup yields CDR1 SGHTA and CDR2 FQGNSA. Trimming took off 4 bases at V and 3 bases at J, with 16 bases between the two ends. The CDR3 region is CASSYREQGNKNIQYF. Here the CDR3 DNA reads TGTGCCAGCAGCTACCGGGAACAAGGGAACAAAAACATTCAGTACTTC.

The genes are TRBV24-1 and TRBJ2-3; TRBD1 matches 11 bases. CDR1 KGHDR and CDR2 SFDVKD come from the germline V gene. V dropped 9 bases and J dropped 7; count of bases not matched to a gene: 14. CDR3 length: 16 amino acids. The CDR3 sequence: CATRARRTGGANTQYF. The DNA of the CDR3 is TGTGCCACCCGAGCCAGAAGGACAGGGGGCGCGAATACGCAGTATTTT.

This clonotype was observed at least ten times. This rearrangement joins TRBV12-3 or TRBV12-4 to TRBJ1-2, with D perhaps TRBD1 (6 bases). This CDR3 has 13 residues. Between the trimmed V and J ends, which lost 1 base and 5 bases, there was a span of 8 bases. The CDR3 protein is CASSLVTGYGYTF. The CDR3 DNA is TGTGCCAGCAGTTTAGTAACAGGGTATGGCTACACCTTC.

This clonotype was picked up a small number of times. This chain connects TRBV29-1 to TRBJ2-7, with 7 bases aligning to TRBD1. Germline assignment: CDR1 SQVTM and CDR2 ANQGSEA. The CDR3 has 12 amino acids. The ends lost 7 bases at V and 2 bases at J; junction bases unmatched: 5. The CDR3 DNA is TGCAGCGGCAGGGACAGCCCCTACGAGCAGTACTTC. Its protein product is CSGRDSPYEQYF.

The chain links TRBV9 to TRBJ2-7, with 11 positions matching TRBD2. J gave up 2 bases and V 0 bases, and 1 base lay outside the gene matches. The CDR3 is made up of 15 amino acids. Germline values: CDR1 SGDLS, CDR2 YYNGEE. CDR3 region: CASSVGLAGPYEQYF. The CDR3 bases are TGTGCCAGCAGCGTAGGACTAGCGGGACCCTACGAGCAGTACTTC.

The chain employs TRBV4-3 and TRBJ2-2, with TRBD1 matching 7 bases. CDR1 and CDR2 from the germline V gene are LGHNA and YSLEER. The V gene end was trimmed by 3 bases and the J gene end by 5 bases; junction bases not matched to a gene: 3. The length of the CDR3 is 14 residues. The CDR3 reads CASSQDRWTGELFF. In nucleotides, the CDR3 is TGCGCCAGCAGCCAGGACAGGTGGACCGGGGAGCTGTTTTTT.

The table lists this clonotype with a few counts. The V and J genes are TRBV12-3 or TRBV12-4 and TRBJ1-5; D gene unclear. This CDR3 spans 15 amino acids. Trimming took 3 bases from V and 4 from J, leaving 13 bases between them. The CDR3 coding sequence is TGTGCCAGCAGTTTCGGGGTGGGGTGGAATCAGCCCCAGCATTTT. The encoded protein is CASSFGVGWNQPQHF.

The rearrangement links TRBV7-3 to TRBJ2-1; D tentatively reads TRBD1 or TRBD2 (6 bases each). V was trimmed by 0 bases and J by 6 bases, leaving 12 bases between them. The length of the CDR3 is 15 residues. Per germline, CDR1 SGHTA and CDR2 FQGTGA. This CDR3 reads CASSLTGGLGNEQFF. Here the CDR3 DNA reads TGTGCCAGCAGCTTAACTGGGGGGCTTGGCAATGAGCAGTTCTTC.

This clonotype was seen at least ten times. CDR3 sequence reads: CASSLGFGTDTQYF. As DNA, the CDR3 is TGTGCCAGCAGTTTAGGGTTCGGCACAGATACGCAGTATTTT. The gene calls are TRBV27 and TRBJ2-3; D not certain. The CDR3 spans 14 residues. Germline V gene sequence: CDR1 MNHEY, CDR2 SMNVEV (reference sequence). The V and J ends lost 2 bases and 1 base respectively, with 7 bases between them.

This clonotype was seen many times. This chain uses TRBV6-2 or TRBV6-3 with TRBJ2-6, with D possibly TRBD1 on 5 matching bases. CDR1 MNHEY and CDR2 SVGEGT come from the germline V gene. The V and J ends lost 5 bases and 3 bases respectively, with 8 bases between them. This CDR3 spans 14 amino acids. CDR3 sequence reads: CASSVGDGANVLTF. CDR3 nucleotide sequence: TGTGCCAGCAGTGTAGGGGATGGGGCCAACGTCCTGACTTTC.

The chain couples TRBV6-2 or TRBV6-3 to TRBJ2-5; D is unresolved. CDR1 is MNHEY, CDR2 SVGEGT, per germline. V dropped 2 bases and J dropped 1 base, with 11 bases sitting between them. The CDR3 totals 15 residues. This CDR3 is CASSYASWVQETQYF. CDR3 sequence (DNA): TGTGCCAGCAGTTACGCCTCCTGGGTCCAAGAGACCCAGTACTTC.

CDR3 protein: CASTRSPRQGSSYNEQFF. CDR3 nucleotides: TGTGCCAGCACCCGTAGCCCCAGACAGGGGAGCTCCTACAATGAGCAGTTCTTC. The chain combines TRBV9 with TRBJ2-1, with 8 bases matching TRBD1. CDR1 is SGDLS, CDR2 YYNGEE, per germline. CDR3 size: 18 residues. Trimming at V came to 6 bases and at J to 0 bases, leaving 14 bases not matched to a gene.

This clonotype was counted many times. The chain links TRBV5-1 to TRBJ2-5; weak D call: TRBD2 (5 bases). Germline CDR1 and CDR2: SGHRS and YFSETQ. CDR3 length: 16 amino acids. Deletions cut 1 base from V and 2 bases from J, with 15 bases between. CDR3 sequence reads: CASSLNDRLNQETQYF. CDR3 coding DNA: TGCGCCAGCAGCTTGAATGACCGACTAAATCAAGAGACCCAGTACTTC.

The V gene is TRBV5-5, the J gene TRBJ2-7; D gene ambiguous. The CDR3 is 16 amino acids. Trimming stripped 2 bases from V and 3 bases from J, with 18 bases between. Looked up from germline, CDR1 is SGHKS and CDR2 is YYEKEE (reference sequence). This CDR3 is CASSLSPRIENYEQYF. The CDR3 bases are TGTGCCAGCAGCTTATCCCCCAGGATAGAGAACTACGAGCAGTACTTC.

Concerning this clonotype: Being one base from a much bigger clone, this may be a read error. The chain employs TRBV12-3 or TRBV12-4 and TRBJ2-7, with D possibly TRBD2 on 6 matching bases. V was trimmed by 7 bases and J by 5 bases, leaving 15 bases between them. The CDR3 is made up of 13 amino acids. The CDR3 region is CASNLGVADEQYF. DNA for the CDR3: TGTGCCAGCAATTTGGGAGTAGCGGACGAGCAGTACTTC.

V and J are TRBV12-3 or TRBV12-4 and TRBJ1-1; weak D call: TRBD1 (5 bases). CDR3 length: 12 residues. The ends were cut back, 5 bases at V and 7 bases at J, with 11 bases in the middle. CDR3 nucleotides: TGTGCCAGCAGTCTGGACATTTTTGAAGCTTTCTTT. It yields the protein CASSLDIFEAFF.

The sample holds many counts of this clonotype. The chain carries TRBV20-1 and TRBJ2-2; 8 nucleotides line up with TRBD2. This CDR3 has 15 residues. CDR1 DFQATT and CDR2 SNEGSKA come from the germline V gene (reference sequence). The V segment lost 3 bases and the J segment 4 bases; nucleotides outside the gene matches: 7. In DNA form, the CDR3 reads TGCAGTGCTAGCCCGGGACTAGGGGGCACCGGGGAGCTGTTTTTT. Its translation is CSASPGLGGTGELFF.

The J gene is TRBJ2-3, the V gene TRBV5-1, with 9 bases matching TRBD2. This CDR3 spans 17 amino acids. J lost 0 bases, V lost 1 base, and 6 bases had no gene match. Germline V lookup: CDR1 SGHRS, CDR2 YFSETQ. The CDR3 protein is CASSLYRLAGSTDTQYF. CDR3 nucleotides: TGCGCCAGCAGCTTGTATCGGCTAGCGGGAAGCACAGATACGCAGTATTTT.

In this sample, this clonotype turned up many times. The CDR3 DNA sequence: TGTGCCAGCAGCTTAGGCGTACTCGGACTAGGACAAGAGACCCAGTACTTC. Its translation: CASSLGVLGLGQETQYF. The chain has TRBV7-2 and TRBJ2-5; 7 bases fit TRBD2. The germline gives CDR1 SGHTA, CDR2 FQGNSA. This CDR3 is built from 17 residues. J lost 2 bases, V lost 1 base, and 10 bases had no gene match.

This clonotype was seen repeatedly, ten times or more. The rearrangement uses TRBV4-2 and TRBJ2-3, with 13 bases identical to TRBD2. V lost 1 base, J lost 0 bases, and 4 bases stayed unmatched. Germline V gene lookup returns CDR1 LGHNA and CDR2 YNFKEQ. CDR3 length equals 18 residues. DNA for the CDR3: TGTGCCAGCAGCCAAGGACTAGCGGGGGGACCTAGCACAGATACGCAGTATTTT. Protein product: CASSQGLAGGPSTDTQYF.

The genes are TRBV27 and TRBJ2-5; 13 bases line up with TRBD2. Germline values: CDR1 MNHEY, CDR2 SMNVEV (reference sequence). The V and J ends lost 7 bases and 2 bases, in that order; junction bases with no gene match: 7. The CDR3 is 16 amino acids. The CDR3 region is CASTPGLAGPQETQYF. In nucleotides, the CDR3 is TGTGCCAGCACCCCGGGACTAGCGGGACCTCAAGAGACCCAGTACTTC.

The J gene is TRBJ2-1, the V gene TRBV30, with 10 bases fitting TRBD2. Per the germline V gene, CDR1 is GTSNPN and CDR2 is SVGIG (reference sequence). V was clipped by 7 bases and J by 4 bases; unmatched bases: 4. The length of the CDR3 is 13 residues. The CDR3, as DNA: TGTGCCTCGGGACTAGCGACTTACAATGAGCAGTTCTTC. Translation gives CASGLATYNEQFF.

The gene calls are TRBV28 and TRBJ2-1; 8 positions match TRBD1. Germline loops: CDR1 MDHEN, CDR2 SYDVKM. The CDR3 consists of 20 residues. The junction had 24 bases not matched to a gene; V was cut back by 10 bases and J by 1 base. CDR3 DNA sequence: TGTGCCACCTCTCCCGGCGGACAGGGTGATACGCTATTGTCCTACAATGAGCAGTTCTTC. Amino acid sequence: CATSPGGQGDTLLSYNEQFF.

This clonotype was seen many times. DNA of the CDR3: TGTGCCAGCAGCTTTACTAGCGGGCGGACAGATACGCAGTATTTT. This sequence encodes CASSFTSGRTDTQYF. The chain uses TRBV7-2 and TRBJ2-3, with 9 bases that match TRBD2. The V and J ends lost 3 bases and 3 bases, in that order; junction bases with no gene match: 4. Germline CDR1 reads SGHTA; CDR2 reads FQGNSA. This CDR3 region has 15 residues.

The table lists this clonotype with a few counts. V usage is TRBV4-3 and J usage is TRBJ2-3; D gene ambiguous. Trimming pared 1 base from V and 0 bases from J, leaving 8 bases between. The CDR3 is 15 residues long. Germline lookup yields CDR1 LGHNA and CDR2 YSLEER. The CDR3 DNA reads TGCGCCAGCAGCCAAGTAGTGGGGAGCACAGATACGCAGTATTTT. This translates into CASSQVVGSTDTQYF.

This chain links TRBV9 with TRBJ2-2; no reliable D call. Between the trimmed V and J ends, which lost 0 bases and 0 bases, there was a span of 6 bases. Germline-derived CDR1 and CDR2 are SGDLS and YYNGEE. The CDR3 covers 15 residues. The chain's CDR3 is CASSVAPSNTGELFF. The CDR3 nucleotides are TGTGCCAGCAGCGTAGCCCCTTCGAACACCGGGGAGCTGTTTTTT.